Shown below are 9 T cell receptor beta chains from a single sample sequenced in a study of cytomegalovirus exposure and HLA in healthy donors. Both 60 Vbeta primers and 13 Jbeta primers went into the PCR. Sequencing used immunoSEQ multiplex PCR; TCRdb keeps in-frame clones, though not all of them. The data show roughly 120,000 clones, approximately 80% seen once. The sample comprised PBMCs. These receptors all come from a middle-aged man in good health and CMV-seronegative.

This clone has just a few counts. V and J are TRBV7-9 and TRBJ2-3; D may be TRBD1 (5 bases). The germline CDR1 and CDR2 sequences are SEHNR and FQNEAQ (reference sequence). The CDR3 length is 14 residues. The V end lost 9 bases, the J end lost 1 base, and 14 bases lay between the germline ends. The CDR3 DNA is TGTGCCAGTAATCCAGGGTGGGGCACAGATACGCAGTATTTT. Amino acids: CASNPGWGTDTQYF.

The J gene is TRBJ2-1, the V gene TRBV4-3; 11 nucleotides line up with TRBD2. The CDR3 contains 15 residues. With V trimmed by 0 bases and J by 9 bases, 4 bases remained unmatched. Germline CDR1 LGHNA, CDR2 YSLEER. Here the CDR3 reads CASSQDSGGAGEQFF. For the CDR3, the DNA is TGCGCCAGCAGCCAAGATAGCGGGGGGGCCGGTGAGCAGTTCTTC.

The J gene is TRBJ2-7, the V gene TRBV7-2; D gene uncertain. There are 13 residues in the CDR3. The V and J ends lost 1 base and 3 bases respectively, with 7 bases between them. The germline CDR1 and CDR2 sequences are SGHTA and FQGNSA. DNA of the CDR3: TGTGCCAGCAGCTTAGAACTCTTCTACGAGCAGTACTTC. It is translated as CASSLELFYEQYF. Using reference TRBV7-2 and TRBJ2-7 for the parts outside the CDR3, the full variable domain is GAGVSQSPSNKVTEKGKDVELRCDPISGHTALYWYRQSLGQGLEFLIYFQGNSAPDKSGLPSDRFSAERTGGSVSTLTIQRTQQEDSAVYLCASSLELFYEQYFGPGTRLTVT.

In DNA, the CDR3 is TGTGCCAGCAGCTTAGTGGGGACAGGGAGGCACGAGCAGTACTTC. Protein product: CASSLVGTGRHEQYF. The chain carries TRBV7-9 and TRBJ2-7; 9 bases map to TRBD1. Germline values: CDR1 SEHNR, CDR2 FQNEAQ (reference sequence). Trimming took 1 base from V and 5 from J; bases not matched to a gene: 6. This CDR3 is built from 15 residues.

The rearrangement joins TRBV2 to TRBJ1-2; the D gene is possibly TRBD1 (5 bases). V lost 6 bases and J 2 bases, leaving 10 bases between the germline ends. Germline loops: CDR1 SNHLY, CDR2 FYNNEI. There are 13 residues in the CDR3. This chain's CDR3 is CASRDDSNYGYTF. As DNA, the CDR3 is TGTGCCAGCAGAGATGACAGCAACTATGGCTACACCTTC.

V is TRBV7-9 and J is TRBJ2-7; possible D gene TRBD2, 6 bases. With 4 bases removed from V and 7 bases from J, the gap between germline ends came to 11 bases. This CDR3 is 12 amino acids long. Germline V gene lookup returns CDR1 SEHNR and CDR2 FQNEAQ (reference sequence). The CDR3 region has the DNA TGTGCCAGCAGCTGGGGGGAAAGTGAGCAGTACTTC. Translation: CASSWGESEQYF.

This chain connects TRBV13 to TRBJ1-1; perhaps TRBD1 as D (5 bases). This CDR3 is 15 amino acids long. The V and J ends lost 2 bases and 3 bases respectively, with 13 bases between them. Germline V gives CDR1 PRHDT, CDR2 FYEKMQ (reference sequence). The CDR3 sequence: CASSLKIGGDTEAFF. The DNA of the CDR3 is TGTGCCAGCAGCTTAAAGATTGGGGGGGACACTGAAGCTTTCTTT.

The chain has TRBV7-6 and TRBJ1-5, with D possibly being TRBD1 (5 bases). The CDR3 contains 14 residues. Germline assignment: CDR1 SGHVS and CDR2 FNYEAQ. Trimming left V 8 bases short and J 7 bases short, with 18 bases between. CDR3 bases: TGTGCCAGCGGGCCCGGGGGAGTTGGGCAGCCCCAGCATTTT. It specifies CASGPGGVGQPQHF.

The V call is TRBV5-1, the J call TRBJ2-3, with TRBD2 identical over 7 bases. Germline CDR1 and CDR2: SGHRS and YFSETQ. The CDR3 sequence is 14 residues long. J gave up 5 bases and V 9 bases, and 12 bases lay outside the gene matches. The CDR3 DNA reads as TGCGCCACCTCCAGTGGGGGGGTTGGAGATACGCAGTATTTT. This translates into CATSSGGVGDTQYF.